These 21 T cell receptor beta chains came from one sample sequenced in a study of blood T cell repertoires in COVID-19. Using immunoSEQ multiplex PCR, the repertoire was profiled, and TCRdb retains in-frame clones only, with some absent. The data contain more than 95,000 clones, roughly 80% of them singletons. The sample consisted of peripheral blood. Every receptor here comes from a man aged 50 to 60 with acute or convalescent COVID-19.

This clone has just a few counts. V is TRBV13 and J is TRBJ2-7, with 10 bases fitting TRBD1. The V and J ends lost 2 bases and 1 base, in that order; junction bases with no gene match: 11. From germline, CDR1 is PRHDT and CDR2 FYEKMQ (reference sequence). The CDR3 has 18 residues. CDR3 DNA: TGTGCCAGCAGCTTAACGGGACAGGGGCTAGGCGGGTCCTACGAGCAGTACTTC. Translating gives CASSLTGQGLGGSYEQYF.

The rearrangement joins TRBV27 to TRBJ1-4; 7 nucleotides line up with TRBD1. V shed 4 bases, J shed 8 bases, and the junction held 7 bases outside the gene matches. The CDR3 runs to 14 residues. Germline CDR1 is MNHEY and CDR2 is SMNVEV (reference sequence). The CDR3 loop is CASSSYRGREKLFF. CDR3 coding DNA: TGTGCCAGCAGTTCCTACAGGGGTCGCGAAAAACTGTTTTTT. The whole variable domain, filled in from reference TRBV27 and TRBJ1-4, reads EAQVTQNPRYLITVTGKKLTVTCSQNMNHEYMSWYRQDPGLGLRQIYYSMNVEVTDKGDVPEGYKVSRKEKRNFPLILESPSPNQTSLYFCASSSYRGREKLFFGSGTQLSVL.

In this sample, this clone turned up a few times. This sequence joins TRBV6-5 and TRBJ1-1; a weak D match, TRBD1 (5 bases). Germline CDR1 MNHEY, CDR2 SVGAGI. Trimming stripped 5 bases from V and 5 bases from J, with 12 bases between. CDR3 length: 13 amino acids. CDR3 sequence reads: CASSLDRDTEAFF. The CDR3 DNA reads TGTGCCAGCAGTCTCGACAGAGATACTGAAGCTTTCTTT.

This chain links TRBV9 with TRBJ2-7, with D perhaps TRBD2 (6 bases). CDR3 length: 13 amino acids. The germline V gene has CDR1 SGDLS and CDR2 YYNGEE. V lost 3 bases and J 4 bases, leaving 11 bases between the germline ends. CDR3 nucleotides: TGTGCCAGCAGCGGTGGACTAAGATACGAGCAGTACTTC. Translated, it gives CASSGGLRYEQYF.

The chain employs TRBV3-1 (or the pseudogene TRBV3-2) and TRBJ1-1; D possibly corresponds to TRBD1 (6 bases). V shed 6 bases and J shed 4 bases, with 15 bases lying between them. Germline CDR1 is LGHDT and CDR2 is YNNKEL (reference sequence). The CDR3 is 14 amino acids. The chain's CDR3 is CASSVRGYGTEAFF. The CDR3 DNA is TGTGCCAGCAGTGTAAGGGGGTATGGCACTGAAGCTTTCTTT.

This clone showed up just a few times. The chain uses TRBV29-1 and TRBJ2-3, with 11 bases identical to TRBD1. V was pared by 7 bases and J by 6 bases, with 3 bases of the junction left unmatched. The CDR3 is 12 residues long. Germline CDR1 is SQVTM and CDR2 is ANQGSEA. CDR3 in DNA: TGCAGCGCGGGACAGGGGGGGGATACGCAGTATTTT. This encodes CSAGQGGDTQYF.

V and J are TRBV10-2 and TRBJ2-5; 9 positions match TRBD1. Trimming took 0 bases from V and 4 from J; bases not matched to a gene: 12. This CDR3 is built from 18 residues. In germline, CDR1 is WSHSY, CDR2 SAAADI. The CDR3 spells CASSESMYGTGGRETQYF. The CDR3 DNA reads TGCGCCAGCAGTGAGTCGATGTATGGAACAGGGGGCCGAGAGACCCAGTACTTC.

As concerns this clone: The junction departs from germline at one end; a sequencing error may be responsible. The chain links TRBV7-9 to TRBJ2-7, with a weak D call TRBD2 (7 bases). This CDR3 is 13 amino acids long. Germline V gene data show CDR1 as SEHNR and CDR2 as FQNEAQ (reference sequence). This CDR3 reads CASTWEGGGQQTF. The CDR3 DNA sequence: TGTGCCAGCACCTGGGAAGGGGGGGGCCAACAAACCTTC. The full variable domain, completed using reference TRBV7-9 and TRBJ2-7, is DTGVSQNPRHKITKRGQNVTFRCDPISEHNRLYWYRQTLGQGPEFLTYFQNEAQLEKSRLLSDRFSAERPKGSFSTLEIQRTEQGDSAMYLCASTWEGGGQQTFGPGTRLTVT.

The CDR3 DNA follows: TGCGCCAGCAGCCTCCGACTAGCGGGGGATCACGCTGAAGAGACCCAGTACTTC. It yields the protein CASSLRLAGDHAEETQYF. J is TRBJ2-5 and V is TRBV4-1, with 12 nucleotides matching TRBD2. J lost 3 bases, V lost 4 bases, and 12 bases had no gene match. Germline values: CDR1 MGHRA, CDR2 YSYEKL. There are 18 residues in the CDR3.

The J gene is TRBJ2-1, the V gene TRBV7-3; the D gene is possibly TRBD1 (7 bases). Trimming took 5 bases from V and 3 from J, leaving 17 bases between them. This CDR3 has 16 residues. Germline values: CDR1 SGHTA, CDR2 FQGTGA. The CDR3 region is CASSQTGQGGYNEQFF. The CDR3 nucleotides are TGTGCCAGCAGCCAAACTGGTCAGGGGGGCTACAATGAGCAGTTCTTC.

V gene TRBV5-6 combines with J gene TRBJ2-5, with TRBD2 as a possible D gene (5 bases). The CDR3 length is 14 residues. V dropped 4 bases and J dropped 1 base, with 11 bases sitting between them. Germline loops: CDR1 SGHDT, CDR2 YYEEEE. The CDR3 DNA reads TGTGCCAGCAGCCCCGGACTGATCCAAGAGACCCAGTACTTC. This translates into CASSPGLIQETQYF.

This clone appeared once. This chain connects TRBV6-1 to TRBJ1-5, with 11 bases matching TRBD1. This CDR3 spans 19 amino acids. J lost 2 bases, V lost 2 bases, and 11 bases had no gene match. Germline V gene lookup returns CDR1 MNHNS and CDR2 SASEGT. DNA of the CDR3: TGTGCCAGCAGTGAAAGGGGGACAGGGGGTACGGCGCGCAATCAGCCCCAGCATTTT. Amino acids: CASSERGTGGTARNQPQHF.

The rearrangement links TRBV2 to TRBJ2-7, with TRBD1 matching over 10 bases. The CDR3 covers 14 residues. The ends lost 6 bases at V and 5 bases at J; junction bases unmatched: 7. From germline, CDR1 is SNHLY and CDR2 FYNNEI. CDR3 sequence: CASREGQGFDEQYF. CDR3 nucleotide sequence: TGTGCCAGCAGGGAGGGACAGGGGTTCGACGAGCAGTACTTC. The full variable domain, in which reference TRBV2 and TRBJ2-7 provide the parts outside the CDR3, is EPEVTQTPSHQVTQMGQEVILRCVPISNHLYFYWYRQILGQKVEFLVSFYNNEISEKSEIFDDQFSVERPDGSNFTLKIRSTKLEDSAMYFCASREGQGFDEQYFGPGTRLTVT.

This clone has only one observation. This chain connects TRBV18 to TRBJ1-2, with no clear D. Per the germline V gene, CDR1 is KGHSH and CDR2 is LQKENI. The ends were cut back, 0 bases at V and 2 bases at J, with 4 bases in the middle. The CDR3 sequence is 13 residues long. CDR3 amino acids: CASSPPANYGYTF. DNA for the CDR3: TGTGCCAGCTCACCACCAGCGAACTATGGCTACACCTTC.

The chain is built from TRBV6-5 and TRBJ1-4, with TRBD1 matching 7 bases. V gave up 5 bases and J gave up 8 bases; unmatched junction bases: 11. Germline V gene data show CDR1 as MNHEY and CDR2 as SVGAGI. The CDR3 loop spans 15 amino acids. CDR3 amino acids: CASSPYDRVGEKLFF. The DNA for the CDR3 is TGTGCCAGCAGTCCCTATGACAGGGTTGGGGAAAAACTGTTTTTT.

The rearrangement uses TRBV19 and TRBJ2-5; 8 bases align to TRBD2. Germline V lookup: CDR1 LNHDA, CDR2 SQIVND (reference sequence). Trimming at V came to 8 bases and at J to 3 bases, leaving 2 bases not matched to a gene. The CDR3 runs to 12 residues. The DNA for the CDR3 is TGTGCCAGTGCGGGGGGAGAAGAGACCCAGTACTTC. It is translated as CASAGGEETQYF.

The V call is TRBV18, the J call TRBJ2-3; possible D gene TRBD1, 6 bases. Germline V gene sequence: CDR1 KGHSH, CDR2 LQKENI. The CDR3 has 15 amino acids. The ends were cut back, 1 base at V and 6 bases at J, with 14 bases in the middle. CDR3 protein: CASSPLNRARDTQYF. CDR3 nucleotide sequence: TGTGCCAGCTCACCACTGAACAGGGCTCGGGATACGCAGTATTTT.

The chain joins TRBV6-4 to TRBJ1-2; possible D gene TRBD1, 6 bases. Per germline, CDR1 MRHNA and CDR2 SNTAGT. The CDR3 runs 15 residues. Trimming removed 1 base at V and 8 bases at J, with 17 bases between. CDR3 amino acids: CASSDLGDARGGYTF. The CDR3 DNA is TGTGCCAGCAGTGACTTAGGGGACGCCAGGGGCGGCTACACCTTC.

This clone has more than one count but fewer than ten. This CDR3 is CASSPTRNYGYTF. The DNA for the CDR3 is TGTGCCAGCAGCCCGACAAGAAACTATGGCTACACCTTC. V gene TRBV28 combines with J gene TRBJ1-2; D is unresolved. V was shortened by 6 bases and J by 2 bases, with 10 bases between the two germline ends. The CDR3 has 13 residues. Germline-derived CDR1 and CDR2 are MDHEN and SYDVKM.

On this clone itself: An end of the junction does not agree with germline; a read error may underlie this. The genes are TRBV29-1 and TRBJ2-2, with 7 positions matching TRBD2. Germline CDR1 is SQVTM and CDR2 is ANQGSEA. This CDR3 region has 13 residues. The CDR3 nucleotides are TGCAGGGTTGACCTAGCGGCCACCGGGGAGCTGTTTTTT. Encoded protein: CRVDLAATGELFF.

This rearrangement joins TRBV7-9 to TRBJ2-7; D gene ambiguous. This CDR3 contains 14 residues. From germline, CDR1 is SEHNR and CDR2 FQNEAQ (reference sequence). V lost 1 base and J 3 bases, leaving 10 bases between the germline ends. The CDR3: CASSLGSVDYEQYF. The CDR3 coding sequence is TGTGCCAGCAGCTTAGGGTCGGTAGACTACGAGCAGTACTTC.